A single sample is the source of the 32 T cell receptor beta chains below, sequenced in a study of Ad26.COV2.S vaccination and SARS-CoV-2 variants. Treatment described: around 19 received Ad26.COV2.S at low or high dose, single or two shots; several received placebo; per-sample allocation not given. The samples date from day 63 after the first vaccine or placebo injection. Some clones are missing from TCRdb's copy, which holds only in-frame ones; the method was immunoSEQ multiplex PCR. The sample contains about 220,000 clones, roughly 88% of which appear only once. The specimen was peripheral blood, collected in a trial of Ad26.COV2.S vaccine versus placebo. These receptors all stem from a person aged 18-65 years who received the Ad26.COV2.S COVID-19 vaccine or a placebo.

This chain connects TRBV18 to TRBJ1-3; 7 nucleotides line up with TRBD1. V was pared by 5 bases and J by 0 bases, with 4 bases of the junction left unmatched. Germline CDR1 and CDR2: KGHSH and LQKENI. The CDR3 is made up of 15 amino acids. The CDR3 DNA reads as TGTGCCAGCTCATGGGACAGAACCTCTGGAAACACCATATATTTT. As protein: CASSWDRTSGNTIYF.

The V gene is TRBV27, the J gene TRBJ2-1; no firm D call. The CDR3 is 15 amino acids. V lost 3 bases, J lost 0 bases, and 9 bases lay in between. Germline CDR1 is MNHEY and CDR2 is SMNVEV (reference sequence). The CDR3 DNA is TGTGCCAGCAGTTTGCTACCGAGCTCCTACAATGAGCAGTTCTTC. The encoded protein is CASSLLPSSYNEQFF.

This sequence joins TRBV5-1 and TRBJ2-1; 9 bases align to TRBD2. The CDR3 covers 15 residues. V dropped 4 bases and J dropped 2; count of bases not matched to a gene: 4. Germline loops: CDR1 SGHRS, CDR2 YFSETQ. The CDR3 DNA reads TGCGCCAGCAGCCCAAGCGGGGGGCCCTACAATGAGCAGTTCTTC. The encoded protein is CASSPSGGPYNEQFF.

The rearrangement uses TRBV7-9 and TRBJ2-4; a weak D match, TRBD1 (5 bases). V was trimmed by 0 bases and J by 0 bases, leaving 12 bases between them. This CDR3 has 17 amino acids. The V gene's germline CDR1 is SEHNR and CDR2 FQNEAQ (reference sequence). In DNA, the CDR3 is TGTGCCAGCAGCTTAGCAGGGGATAAACTAGCCAAAAACATTCAGTACTTC. As protein: CASSLAGDKLAKNIQYF.

The chain is built from TRBV6-2 or TRBV6-3 and TRBJ2-7; D gene uncertain. The germline V and J ends were trimmed by 2 bases and 6 bases, with 8 bases remaining between them. The CDR3 sequence is 12 residues long. Looked up from germline, CDR1 is MNHEY and CDR2 is SVGEGT. This CDR3 reads CASSYGVREQYF. The CDR3 DNA is TGTGCCAGCAGTTACGGGGTACGCGAGCAGTACTTC.

This clone occurred once. The chain uses TRBV7-9 and TRBJ2-5, with D uncertain. The germline gives CDR1 SEHNR, CDR2 FQNEAQ (reference sequence). The CDR3 runs 14 residues. V dropped 3 bases and J dropped 7 bases, with 15 bases sitting between them. The CDR3 loop reads CASSFMLASGTQYF. The CDR3 nucleotides are TGTGCCAGCAGCTTCATGTTAGCCTCAGGGACCCAGTACTTC.

The chain couples TRBV18 to TRBJ2-7; 9 bases map to TRBD1. V gave up 3 bases and J gave up 6 bases; unmatched junction bases: 9. The CDR3 has 15 amino acids. CDR1 and CDR2 from the germline V gene are KGHSH and LQKENI. CDR3 sequence reads: CASSPSGTGPAEQYF. Here the CDR3 DNA reads TGTGCCAGCTCACCCTCCGGGACAGGGCCGGCCGAGCAGTACTTC.

The genes are TRBV29-1 and TRBJ1-1, with D perhaps matching TRBD1 (6 bases). The length of the CDR3 is 14 residues. The V end was cut by 7 bases, the J end by 2 bases, with 17 bases between. Germline CDR1 and CDR2: SQVTM and ANQGSEA. CDR3 sequence reads: CSAHGGASNTEAFF. CDR3 sequence (DNA): TGCAGCGCCCACGGGGGGGCAAGCAACACTGAAGCTTTCTTT.

The chain couples TRBV5-4 to TRBJ1-6, with D maybe TRBD1 (5 bases). Germline lookup yields CDR1 SGHNT and CDR2 YYREEE (reference sequence). This CDR3 has 13 residues. The V end was cut by 5 bases, the J end by 4 bases, with 7 bases between. CDR3 bases: TGTGCCAGCAGACAGGAGTATAATTCACCCCTCCACTTT. Its translation is CASRQEYNSPLHF.

The chain has TRBV5-4 and TRBJ1-4; TRBD1 might be the D (5 bases). Deletions cut 1 base from V and 3 bases from J, with 22 bases between. Germline CDR1 reads SGHNT; CDR2 reads YYREEE (reference sequence). This CDR3 spans 19 amino acids. CDR3 protein: CASSLRFGASLVANEKLFF. CDR3 in DNA: TGTGCCAGCAGCTTGAGGTTCGGGGCATCCCTGGTGGCTAATGAAAAACTGTTTTTT.

The chain carries TRBV5-1 and TRBJ2-7; 11 bases align to TRBD2. The CDR3 covers 16 residues. V lost 4 bases, J lost 3 bases, and 9 bases stayed unmatched. Looked up from germline, CDR1 is SGHRS and CDR2 is YFSETQ. The CDR3 sequence: CASSDPGGTSGYEQYF. The CDR3 DNA reads as TGCGCCAGCAGCGACCCCGGGGGGACTAGCGGCTACGAGCAGTACTTC.

This clone was counted only a few times. The chain's CDR3 is CAISDGTGTQPQHF. In nucleotides, the CDR3 is TGTGCCATCAGTGATGGGACAGGGACTCAGCCCCAGCATTTT. The chain joins TRBV10-3 to TRBJ1-5; TRBD1 agrees at 9 bases. Germline lookup yields CDR1 ENHRY and CDR2 SYGVKD. After removal of 3 bases from V and 6 bases from J, the junction contained 3 bases not matched to a gene. The CDR3 is 14 residues long.

The chain uses TRBV5-6 and TRBJ2-1, with 8 positions matching TRBD2. J gave up 2 bases and V 2 bases, and 3 bases lay outside the gene matches. Germline-derived CDR1 and CDR2 are SGHDT and YYEEEE. The CDR3 is 15 residues long. The CDR3 nucleotides read TGTGCCAGCAGCTTAGCGGGAGAGGCCTACAATGAGCAGTTCTTC. Translating it yields CASSLAGEAYNEQFF.

The chain has TRBV6-5 and TRBJ2-2, with a tentative D call TRBD1 (6 bases). This CDR3 contains 14 residues. Between the trimmed V and J ends, which lost 6 bases and 1 base, there was a span of 9 bases. The germline V gene has CDR1 MNHEY and CDR2 SVGAGI. The CDR3 here is CASRGQLNTGELFF. The CDR3 nucleotides are TGTGCCAGCAGAGGACAGCTGAACACCGGGGAGCTGTTTTTT.

This clone turned up a few times. The rearrangement links TRBV20-1 to TRBJ2-7; D gene uncertain. CDR1 is DFQATT, CDR2 SNEGSKA, per germline (reference sequence). Trimming left V 0 bases short and J 3 bases short, with 3 bases between. The CDR3 has 11 amino acids. The CDR3 reads CSARDYYEQYF. The CDR3 region has the DNA TGCAGTGCTAGAGATTACTACGAGCAGTACTTC.

About this clone itself: The junction and the germline gene differ at one end; a read error may be behind it. V gene TRBV27 combines with J gene TRBJ2-7; 9 bases agree with TRBD1. Per the germline V gene, CDR1 is MNHEY and CDR2 is SMNVEV (reference sequence). CDR3 size: 12 residues. The chain's CDR3 is CASADRGWGSSF. CDR3 nucleotide sequence: TGTGCCAGTGCGGACAGGGGATGGGGGTCTAGCTTC.

The chain couples TRBV19 to TRBJ2-1; possibly TRBD2 for D (5 bases). Germline V gene lookup returns CDR1 LNHDA and CDR2 SQIVND (reference sequence). V was trimmed by 7 bases and J by 0 bases, leaving 13 bases between them. The CDR3 spans 15 residues. The CDR3 is CASTRLAGSYNEQFF. The CDR3 bases are TGTGCCAGTACCCGGCTAGCAGGCTCCTACAATGAGCAGTTCTTC.

This chain uses TRBV5-6 with TRBJ1-2; 7 bases agree with TRBD1. The CDR3 is 13 amino acids. After removal of 3 bases from V and 8 bases from J, the junction contained 7 bases not matched to a gene. Per germline, CDR1 SGHDT and CDR2 YYEEEE. DNA of the CDR3: TGTGCCAGCAGCTGGACAGGCGACCGGGGCTACACCTTC. Protein product: CASSWTGDRGYTF. The variable domain in full, completed from reference TRBV5-6 and TRBJ1-2, reads DAGVTQSPTHLIKTRGQQVTLRCSPKSGHDTVSWYQQALGQGPQFIFQYYEEEERQRGNFPDRFSGHQFPNYSSELNVNALLLGDSALYLCASSWTGDRGYTFGSGTRLTVV.

The V gene is TRBV6-6, the J gene TRBJ2-3; maybe TRBD1 (6 bases). Trimming took 4 bases from V and 2 from J, leaving 10 bases between them. CDR1 is MNHNY, CDR2 SVGAGI, per germline (reference sequence). This CDR3 comprises 14 residues. CDR3 loop: CASSSTGSTDTQYF. The CDR3 DNA is TGTGCCAGCAGTTCGACAGGTTCCACAGATACGCAGTATTTT.

The count of this clone is one. This chain uses TRBV2 with TRBJ2-3; D remains unclear. The CDR3 covers 10 residues. CDR1 and CDR2 (germline): SNHLY, FYNNEI. The V end was cut by 0 bases, the J end by 8 bases, with 0 bases between. The CDR3 DNA reads as TGTGCCAGCAGTGAAGCTACGCAGTATTTT. Its protein product is CASSEATQYF.

This clone was detected once. The chain joins TRBV4-3 to TRBJ1-4; perhaps TRBD1 as D (5 bases). Germline CDR1 reads LGHNA; CDR2 reads YSLEER. This CDR3 has 15 amino acids. Deletions cut 0 bases from V and 8 bases from J, with 13 bases between. In nucleotides, the CDR3 is TGCGCCAGCAGCCAAGATCGGGTGGGGGAGGAAAAACTGTTTTTT. Protein: CASSQDRVGEEKLFF.

This chain links TRBV6-1 with TRBJ2-5; 10 positions agree with TRBD2. V lost 2 bases to trimming and J lost 5 bases; unmatched junction nucleotides: 8. This CDR3 region has 16 residues. Germline CDR1 reads MNHNS; CDR2 reads SASEGT. The CDR3 protein is CASSELIAGGGETQYF. DNA of the CDR3: TGTGCCAGCAGTGAATTGATAGCGGGGGGAGGGGAGACCCAGTACTTC.

The V gene is TRBV6-6, the J gene TRBJ2-3; 7 bases are shared with TRBD2. This CDR3 is 14 amino acids long. V lost 6 bases, J lost 2 bases, and 5 bases stayed unmatched. Germline V gives CDR1 MNHNY, CDR2 SVGAGI (reference sequence). The CDR3 DNA reads TGTGCCAGCAGCCTCGGGGGGATCACAGATACGCAGTATTTT. Encoded protein: CASSLGGITDTQYF.

The J gene is TRBJ1-2, the V gene TRBV30; D unclear. Germline CDR1 reads GTSNPN; CDR2 reads SVGIG (reference sequence). The CDR3 is 14 residues long. V shed 0 bases and J shed 2 bases, with 10 bases lying between them. The CDR3 here is CAWSVLSENYGYTF. The CDR3 DNA is TGTGCCTGGAGTGTATTATCCGAGAACTATGGCTACACCTTC.

This chain links TRBV10-3 with TRBJ2-5; D gene uncertain. Germline loops: CDR1 ENHRY, CDR2 SYGVKD. Trimming left V 0 bases short and J 2 bases short, with 10 bases between. This CDR3 region has 15 residues. This chain's CDR3 is CAISESMGPQETQYF. The CDR3 DNA follows: TGTGCCATCAGTGAGTCGATGGGCCCTCAAGAGACCCAGTACTTC.

This chain uses TRBV15 with TRBJ2-7, with D perhaps TRBD2 (5 bases). The CDR3 consists of 14 residues. Between the trimmed V and J ends, which lost 3 bases and 5 bases, there was a span of 14 bases. Germline V gene sequence: CDR1 LNHNV, CDR2 YYDKDF (reference sequence). The CDR3 region is CATSRDSTKDEQYF. Here the CDR3 DNA reads TGTGCCACCAGCAGGGACTCCACCAAGGACGAGCAGTACTTC.

The rearrangement uses TRBV5-1 and TRBJ1-1; weak D call: TRBD1 (5 bases). The CDR3 length is 15 residues. Trimming stripped 1 base from V and 1 base from J, with 11 bases between. Germline values: CDR1 SGHRS, CDR2 YFSETQ. The CDR3 spells CASSLTGPGNTEAFF. CDR3 sequence (DNA): TGCGCCAGCAGCTTGACAGGCCCGGGGAACACTGAAGCTTTCTTT. Together with reference TRBV5-1 and TRBJ1-1, the CDR3 gives the full variable domain: KAGVTQTPRYLIKTRGQQVTLSCSPISGHRSVSWYQQTPGQGLQFLFEYFSETQRNKGNFPGRFSGRQFSNSRSEMNVSTLELGDSALYLCASSLTGPGNTEAFFGQGTRLTVV.

This sequence joins TRBV7-2 and TRBJ1-5; tentative D call: TRBD1 (5 bases). V dropped 1 base and J dropped 0 bases, with 16 bases sitting between them. Germline V lookup: CDR1 SGHTA, CDR2 FQGNSA. The CDR3 is made up of 18 amino acids. CDR3 loop: CASSLDIWGGTSNQPQHF. DNA of the CDR3: TGTGCCAGCAGCTTAGATATATGGGGAGGGACTAGCAATCAGCCCCAGCATTTT.

CDR3 DNA: TGTGCCAGCAGTGCCCGTGGGACTAGCGGGAGGTTCTCAGATACGCAGTATTTT. It is translated as CASSARGTSGRFSDTQYF. The V and J genes are TRBV2 and TRBJ2-3; 15 positions match TRBD2. Germline V CDR1 and CDR2: SNHLY, FYNNEI. Unmatched junction bases numbered 9, after V lost 4 bases and J lost 4 bases. CDR3 length: 18 amino acids.

V gene TRBV7-2 combines with J gene TRBJ2-1; 8 bases agree with TRBD2. Looked up from germline, CDR1 is SGHTA and CDR2 is FQGNSA. V lost 6 bases to trimming and J lost 8 bases; unmatched junction nucleotides: 15. The CDR3 spans 16 residues. CDR3: CASRSIAGLPLDEQFF. DNA for the CDR3: TGTGCCAGCAGATCGATAGCGGGGCTACCCTTGGATGAGCAGTTCTTC.

CDR3 region: CASSIAGGDEQFF. The CDR3 region has the DNA TGTGCCAGTAGTATTGCGGGGGGGGATGAGCAGTTCTTC. This chain joins TRBV19 and TRBJ2-1; 9 positions match TRBD2. Germline assignment: CDR1 LNHDA and CDR2 SQIVND (reference sequence). The CDR3 totals 13 residues. V was clipped by 3 bases and J by 8 bases; unmatched bases: 2.

A word on this clone: The sample carries other DNA sequences with the same CDR3. The chain employs TRBV6-5 and TRBJ1-5; 8 nucleotides agree with TRBD1. The junction had 1 base not matched to a gene; V was cut back by 5 bases and J by 4 bases. Germline V gene lookup returns CDR1 MNHEY and CDR2 SVGAGI. This CDR3 contains 13 residues. CDR3 amino acids: CASSRDRNQPQHF. The CDR3 DNA is TGTGCCAGCAGTCGGGACAGGAATCAGCCCCAGCATTTT.